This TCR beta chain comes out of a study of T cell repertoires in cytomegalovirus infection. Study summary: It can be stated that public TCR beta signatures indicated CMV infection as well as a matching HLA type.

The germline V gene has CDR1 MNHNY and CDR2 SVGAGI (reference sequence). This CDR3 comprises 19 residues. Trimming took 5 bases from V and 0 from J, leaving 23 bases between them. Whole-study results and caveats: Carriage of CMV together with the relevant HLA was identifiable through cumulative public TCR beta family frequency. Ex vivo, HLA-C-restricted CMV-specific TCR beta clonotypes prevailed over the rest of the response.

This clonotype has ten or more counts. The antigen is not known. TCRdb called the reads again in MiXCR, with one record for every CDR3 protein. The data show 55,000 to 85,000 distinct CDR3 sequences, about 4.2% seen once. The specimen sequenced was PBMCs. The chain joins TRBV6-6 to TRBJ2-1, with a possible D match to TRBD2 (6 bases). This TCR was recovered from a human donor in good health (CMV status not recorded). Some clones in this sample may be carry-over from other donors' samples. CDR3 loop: CASSPPRGTPKRSYNEQFF. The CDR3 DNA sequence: TGTGCCAGCAGTCCTCCTCGTGGGACTCCTAAACGCTCCTACAATGAGCAGTTCTTC.